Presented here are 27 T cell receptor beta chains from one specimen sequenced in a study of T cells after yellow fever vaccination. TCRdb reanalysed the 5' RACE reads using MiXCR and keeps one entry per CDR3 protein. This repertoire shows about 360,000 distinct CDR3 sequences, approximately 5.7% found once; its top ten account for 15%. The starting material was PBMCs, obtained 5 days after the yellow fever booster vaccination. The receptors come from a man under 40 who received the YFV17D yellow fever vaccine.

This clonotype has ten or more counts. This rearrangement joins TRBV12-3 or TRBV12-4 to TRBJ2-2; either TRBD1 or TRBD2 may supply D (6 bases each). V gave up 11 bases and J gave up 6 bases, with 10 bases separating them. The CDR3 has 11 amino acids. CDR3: CAGGQPGELFF. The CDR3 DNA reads TGTGCCGGGGGGCAACCCGGGGAGCTGTTTTTT.

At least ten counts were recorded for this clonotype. The CDR3 coding sequence is TGCGCCAGCAGCTTGGATTCACGTCTAATTCTCTACGAGCAGTACTTC. Encoded protein: CASSLDSRLILYEQYF. The chain has TRBV5-1 and TRBJ2-7; D gene ambiguous. CDR3 size: 16 residues. V was trimmed by 0 bases and J by 3 bases, leaving 16 bases between them. Germline V lookup: CDR1 SGHRS, CDR2 YFSETQ.

The CDR3 loop is CASSLGLAGLNTGELFF. CDR3 nucleotides: TGCGCCAGCAGCCTGGGACTAGCGGGCCTTAACACCGGGGAGCTGTTTTTT. The rearrangement links TRBV5-1 to TRBJ2-2; 12 positions agree with TRBD2. CDR3 length: 17 residues. V gave up 4 bases and J gave up 2 bases; unmatched junction bases: 6. CDR1 is SGHRS and CDR2 is YFSETQ in the germline V gene.

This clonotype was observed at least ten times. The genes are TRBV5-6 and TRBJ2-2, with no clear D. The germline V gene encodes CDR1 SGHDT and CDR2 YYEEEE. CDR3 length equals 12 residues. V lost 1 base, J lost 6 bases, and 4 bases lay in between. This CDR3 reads CASSLLPGELFF. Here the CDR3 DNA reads TGTGCCAGCAGCTTGCTCCCCGGGGAGCTGTTTTTT.

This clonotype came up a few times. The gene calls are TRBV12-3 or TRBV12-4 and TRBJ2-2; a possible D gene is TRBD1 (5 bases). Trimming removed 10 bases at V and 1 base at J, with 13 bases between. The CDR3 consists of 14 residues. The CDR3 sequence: CATLAGLNTGELFF. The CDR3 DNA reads TGTGCCACCCTCGCAGGGCTGAACACCGGGGAGCTGTTTTTT.

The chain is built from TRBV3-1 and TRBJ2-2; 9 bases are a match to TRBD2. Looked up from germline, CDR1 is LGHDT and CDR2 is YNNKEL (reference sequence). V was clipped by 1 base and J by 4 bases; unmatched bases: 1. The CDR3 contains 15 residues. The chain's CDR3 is CASSQGLAVTGELFF. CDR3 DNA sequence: TGTGCCAGCAGCCAAGGACTAGCGGTCACCGGGGAGCTGTTTTTT.

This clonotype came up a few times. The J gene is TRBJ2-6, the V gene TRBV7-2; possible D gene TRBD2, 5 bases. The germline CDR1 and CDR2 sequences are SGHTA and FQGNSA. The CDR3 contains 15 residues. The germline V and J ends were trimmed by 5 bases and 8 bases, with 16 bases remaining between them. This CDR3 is CASSQEALESNVLTF. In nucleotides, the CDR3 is TGTGCCAGCAGCCAGGAGGCCCTTGAGTCCAACGTCCTGACTTTC.

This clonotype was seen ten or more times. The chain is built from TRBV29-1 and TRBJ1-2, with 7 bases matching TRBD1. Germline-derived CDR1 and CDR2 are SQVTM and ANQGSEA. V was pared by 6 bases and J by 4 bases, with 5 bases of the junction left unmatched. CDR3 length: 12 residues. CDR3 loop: CSVGDSSYGYTF. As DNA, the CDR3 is TGCAGCGTGGGGGACAGCTCCTATGGCTACACCTTC.

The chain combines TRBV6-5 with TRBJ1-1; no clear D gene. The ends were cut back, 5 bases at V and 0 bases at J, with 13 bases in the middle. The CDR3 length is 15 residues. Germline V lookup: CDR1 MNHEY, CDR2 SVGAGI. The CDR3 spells CASSVLGLMNTEAFF. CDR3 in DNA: TGTGCCAGCAGTGTACTAGGACTCATGAACACTGAAGCTTTCTTT.

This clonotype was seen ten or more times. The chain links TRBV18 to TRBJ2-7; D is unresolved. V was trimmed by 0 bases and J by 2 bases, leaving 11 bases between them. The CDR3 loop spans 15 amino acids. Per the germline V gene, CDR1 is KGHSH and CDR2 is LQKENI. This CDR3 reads CASSPPATPTYEQYF. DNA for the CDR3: TGTGCCAGCTCACCACCGGCCACTCCTACCTACGAGCAGTACTTC.

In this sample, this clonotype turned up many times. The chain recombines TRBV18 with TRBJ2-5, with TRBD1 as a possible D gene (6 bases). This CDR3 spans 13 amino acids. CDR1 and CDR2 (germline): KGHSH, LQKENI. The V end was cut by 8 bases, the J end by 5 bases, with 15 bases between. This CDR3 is CASRTAEWETQYF. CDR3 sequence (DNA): TGTGCCAGCCGGACAGCGGAGTGGGAGACCCAGTACTTC.

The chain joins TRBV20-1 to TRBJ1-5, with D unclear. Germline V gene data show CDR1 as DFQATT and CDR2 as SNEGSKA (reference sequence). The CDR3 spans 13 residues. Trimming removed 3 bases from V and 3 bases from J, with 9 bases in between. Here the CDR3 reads CSASEWANQPQHF. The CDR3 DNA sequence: TGCAGTGCTAGTGAGTGGGCCAATCAGCCCCAGCATTTT.

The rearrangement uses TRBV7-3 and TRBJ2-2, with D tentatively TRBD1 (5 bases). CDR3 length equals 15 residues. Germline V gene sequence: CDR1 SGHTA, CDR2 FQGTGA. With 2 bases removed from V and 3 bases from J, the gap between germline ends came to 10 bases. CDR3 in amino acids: CASSLQGSDTGELFF. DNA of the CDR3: TGTGCCAGCAGCTTACAGGGATCGGACACCGGGGAGCTGTTTTTT.

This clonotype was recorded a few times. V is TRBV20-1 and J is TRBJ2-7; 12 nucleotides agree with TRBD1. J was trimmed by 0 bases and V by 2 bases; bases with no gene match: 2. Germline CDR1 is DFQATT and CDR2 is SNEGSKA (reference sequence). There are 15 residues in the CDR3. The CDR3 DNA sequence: TGCAGTGCTAGACCGGGACAGGGGGCCTCCTACGAGCAGTACTTC. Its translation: CSARPGQGASYEQYF.

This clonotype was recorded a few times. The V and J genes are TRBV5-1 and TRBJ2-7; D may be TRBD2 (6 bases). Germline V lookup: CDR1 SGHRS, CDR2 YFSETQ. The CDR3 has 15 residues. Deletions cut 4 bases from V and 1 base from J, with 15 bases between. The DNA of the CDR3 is TGCGCCAGCAGCGTATCTAGCGTAGAGTCCTACGAGCAGTACTTC. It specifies CASSVSSVESYEQYF.

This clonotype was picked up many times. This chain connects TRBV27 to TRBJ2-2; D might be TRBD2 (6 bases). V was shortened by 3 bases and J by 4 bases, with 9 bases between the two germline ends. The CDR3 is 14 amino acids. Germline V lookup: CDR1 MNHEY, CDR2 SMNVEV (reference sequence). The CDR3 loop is CASSFGGPTGELFF. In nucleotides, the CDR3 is TGTGCCAGCAGTTTCGGGGGTCCCACCGGGGAGCTGTTTTTT.

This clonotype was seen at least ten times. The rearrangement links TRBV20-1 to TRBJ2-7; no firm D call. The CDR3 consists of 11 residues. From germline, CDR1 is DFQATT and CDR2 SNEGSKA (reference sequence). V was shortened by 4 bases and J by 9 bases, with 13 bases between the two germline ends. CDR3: CSAKSGVGQYF. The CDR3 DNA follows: TGCAGTGCTAAGTCGGGCGTGGGGCAGTACTTC.

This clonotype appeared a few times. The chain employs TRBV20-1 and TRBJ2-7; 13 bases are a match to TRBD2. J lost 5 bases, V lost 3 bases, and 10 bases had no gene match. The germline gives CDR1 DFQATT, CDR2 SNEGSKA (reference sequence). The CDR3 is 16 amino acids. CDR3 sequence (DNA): TGCAGTGCTAGGAGTTTTACCGGGACTAGCGGGAACGAGCAGTACTTC. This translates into CSARSFTGTSGNEQYF.

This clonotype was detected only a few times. CDR3 protein: CATSGALNSPLHF. CDR3 bases: TGTGCCACCAGCGGGGCCCTCAATTCACCCCTCCACTTT. The chain combines TRBV15 with TRBJ1-6; D is possibly TRBD1 (5 bases). The CDR3 runs to 13 residues. Germline V gene data show CDR1 as LNHNV and CDR2 as YYDKDF (reference sequence). V was cut by 5 bases and J by 7 bases, with 9 bases left in between.

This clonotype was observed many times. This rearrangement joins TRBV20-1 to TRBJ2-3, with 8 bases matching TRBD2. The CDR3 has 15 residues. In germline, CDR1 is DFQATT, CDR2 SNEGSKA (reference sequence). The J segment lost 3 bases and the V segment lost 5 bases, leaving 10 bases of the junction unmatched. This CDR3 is CSAPPLAGSTDTQYF. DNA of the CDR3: TGCAGTGCTCCCCCGTTAGCGGGAAGTACAGATACGCAGTATTTT.

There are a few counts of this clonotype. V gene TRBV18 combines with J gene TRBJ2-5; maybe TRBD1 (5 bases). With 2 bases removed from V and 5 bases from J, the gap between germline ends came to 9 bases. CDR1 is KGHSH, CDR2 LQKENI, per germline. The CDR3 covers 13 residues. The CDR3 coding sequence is TGTGCCAGCTCACCAGCAGGGTTGGAGACCCAGTACTTC. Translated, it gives CASSPAGLETQYF.

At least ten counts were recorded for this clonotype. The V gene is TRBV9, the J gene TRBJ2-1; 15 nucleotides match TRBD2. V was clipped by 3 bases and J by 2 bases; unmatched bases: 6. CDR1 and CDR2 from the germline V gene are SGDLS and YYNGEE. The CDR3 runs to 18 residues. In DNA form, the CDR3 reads TGTGCCAGCAGCGAGGGACTAGCGGGAGGAGGGGCCTACAATGAGCAGTTCTTC. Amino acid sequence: CASSEGLAGGGAYNEQFF.

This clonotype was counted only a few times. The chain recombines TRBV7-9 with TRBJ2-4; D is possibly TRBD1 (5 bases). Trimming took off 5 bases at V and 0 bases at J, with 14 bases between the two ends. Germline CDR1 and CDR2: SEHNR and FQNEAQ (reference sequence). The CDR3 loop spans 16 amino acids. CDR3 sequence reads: CASSAQRQIAKNIQYF. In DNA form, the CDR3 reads TGTGCCAGCAGCGCTCAAAGACAGATAGCCAAAAACATTCAGTACTTC. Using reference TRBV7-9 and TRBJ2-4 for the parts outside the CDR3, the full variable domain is DTGVSQNPRHKITKRGQNVTFRCDPISEHNRLYWYRQTLGQGPEFLTYFQNEAQLEKSRLLSDRFSAERPKGSFSTLEIQRTEQGDSAMYLCASSAQRQIAKNIQYFGAGTRLSVL.

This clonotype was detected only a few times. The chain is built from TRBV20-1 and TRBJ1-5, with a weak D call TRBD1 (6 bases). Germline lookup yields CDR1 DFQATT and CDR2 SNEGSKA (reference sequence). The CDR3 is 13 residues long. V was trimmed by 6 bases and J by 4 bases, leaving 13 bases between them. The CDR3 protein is CSAQGLRNQPQHF. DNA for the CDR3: TGCAGTGCCCAGGGGCTACGGAATCAGCCCCAGCATTTT.

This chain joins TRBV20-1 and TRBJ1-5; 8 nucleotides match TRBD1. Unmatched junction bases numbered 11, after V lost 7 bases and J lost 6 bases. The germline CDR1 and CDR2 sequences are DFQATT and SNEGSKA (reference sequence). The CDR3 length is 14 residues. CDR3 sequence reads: CSVYGTGVGQPQHF. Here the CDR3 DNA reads TGCAGTGTTTATGGGACAGGAGTGGGTCAGCCCCAGCATTTT.

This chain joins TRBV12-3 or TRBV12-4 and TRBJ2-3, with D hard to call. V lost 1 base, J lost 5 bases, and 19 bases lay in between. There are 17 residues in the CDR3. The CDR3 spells CASSLGSRASAGDTQYF. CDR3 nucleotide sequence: TGTGCCAGCAGTTTAGGTAGCCGGGCCTCCGCAGGAGATACGCAGTATTTT.

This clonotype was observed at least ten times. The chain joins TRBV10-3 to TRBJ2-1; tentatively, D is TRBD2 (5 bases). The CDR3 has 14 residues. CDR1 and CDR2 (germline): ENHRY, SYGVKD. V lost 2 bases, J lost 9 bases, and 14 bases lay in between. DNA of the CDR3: TGTGCCATCAGTGAGAGCAACGTTGGGAGTGAGCAGTTCTTC. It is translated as CAISESNVGSEQFF.